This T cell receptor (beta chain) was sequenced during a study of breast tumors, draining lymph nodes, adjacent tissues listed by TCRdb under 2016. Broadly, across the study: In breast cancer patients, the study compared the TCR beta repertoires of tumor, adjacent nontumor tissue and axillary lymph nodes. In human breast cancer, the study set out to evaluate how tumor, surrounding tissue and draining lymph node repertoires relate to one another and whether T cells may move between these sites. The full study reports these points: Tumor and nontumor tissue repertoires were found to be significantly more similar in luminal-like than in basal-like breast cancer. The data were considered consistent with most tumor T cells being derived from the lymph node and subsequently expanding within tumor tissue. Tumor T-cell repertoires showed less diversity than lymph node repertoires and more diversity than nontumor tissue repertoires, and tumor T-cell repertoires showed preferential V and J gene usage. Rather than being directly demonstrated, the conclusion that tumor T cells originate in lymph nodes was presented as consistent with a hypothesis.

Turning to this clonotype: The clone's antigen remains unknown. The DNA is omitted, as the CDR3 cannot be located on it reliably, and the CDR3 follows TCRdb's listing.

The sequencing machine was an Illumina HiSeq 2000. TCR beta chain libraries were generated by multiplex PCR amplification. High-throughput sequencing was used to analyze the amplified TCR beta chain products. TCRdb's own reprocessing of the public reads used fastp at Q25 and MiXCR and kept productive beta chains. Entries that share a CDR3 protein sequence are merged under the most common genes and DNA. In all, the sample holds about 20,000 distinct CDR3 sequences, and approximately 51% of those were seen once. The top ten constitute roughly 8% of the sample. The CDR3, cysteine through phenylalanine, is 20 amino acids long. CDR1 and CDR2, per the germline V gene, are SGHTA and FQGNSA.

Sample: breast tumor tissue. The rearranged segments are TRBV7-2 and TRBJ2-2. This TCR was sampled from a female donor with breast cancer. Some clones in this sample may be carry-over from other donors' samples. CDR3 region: CASSPEPTENYEQYFGELFF.